One T cell receptor (beta chain) is described in this entry. Its antigen is unknown. The data were obtained in a study of OX40 agonist ivuxolimab in advanced cancers. Findings and caveats of the study: Some patients who did not respond also had low normalized T-cell clonal expansion.

Any history of autoimmune disease or systemic immunosuppression disqualified patients. The sampling schedule covered blood at baseline, cycle 4 day 1, and cycle 7 day 1. The CDR3 loop spans 18 amino acids. The V and J ends lost 6 bases and 0 bases respectively, with 21 bases between them. Germline V lookup: CDR1 MDHEN, CDR2 SYDVKM. Assay: immunoSEQ multiplex PCR; the TCRdb copy retains only in-frame clones and omits some. Found here are about 68,000 clones, more than 65% of them singletons; the top ten hold 1.5% to 2%. The material was CD4+ or CD8+ T cells sorted from blood, obtained in a trial of the OX40 agonist ivuxolimab. The V call is TRBV28, the J call TRBJ1-5; TRBD1 is a possible D gene (5 bases). The source of this sequence is an adult with an advanced solid tumor such as melanoma, head and neck, liver or kidney cancer. CDR3 nucleotides: TGTGCCAGCAGCTCGCCCGGGACGGACGATTATAGCAATCAGCCCCAGCATTTT. This codes for CASSSPGTDDYSNQPQHF.